A single sample gave rise to the 4 T cell receptor beta chains below, sequenced in a study of blood T cell repertoires in COVID-19. Profiled with immunoSEQ multiplex PCR; TCRdb holds only in-frame clones, not every one. The sample has about 300,000 clones, approximately 82% seen once. The material sequenced was peripheral blood. These receptors came from a woman aged 50 to 60 with acute or convalescent COVID-19.

This clone has only a few counts. This chain connects TRBV14 to TRBJ1-4, with D possibly matching TRBD1 (5 bases). Germline-derived CDR1 and CDR2 are SGHDN and FVKESK. This CDR3 is built from 16 residues. V shed 0 bases and J shed 5 bases, with 13 bases lying between them. CDR3 bases: TGTGCCAGCAGCCAAGATCCGCGGGGCGGGAATGAAAAACTGTTTTTT. The encoded protein is CASSQDPRGGNEKLFF.

CDR3 in DNA: TGTGCCAGCAGCTATTTGCCGGGACTATCTATTGCCAAAAACATTCAGTACTTC. It codes for CASSYLPGLSIAKNIQYF. The chain has TRBV6-2 or TRBV6-3 and TRBJ2-4, with 7 bases lining up with TRBD2. The CDR3 loop spans 18 amino acids. The V gene end was trimmed by 6 bases and the J gene end by 1 base; junction bases not matched to a gene: 15. From germline, CDR1 is MNHEY and CDR2 SVGEGT.

This clone appeared a single time. The CDR3 loop reads CAWITTGGSLYF. In DNA form, the CDR3 reads TGTGCCTGGATAACGACAGGCGGATCGTTGTACTTC. This chain uses TRBV30 with TRBJ2-7, with D possibly TRBD1 on 6 matching bases. Germline assignment: CDR1 GTSNPN and CDR2 SVGIG (reference sequence). The ends were cut back, 4 bases at V and 12 bases at J, with 19 bases in the middle. The CDR3 has 12 residues.

A word on this clone: Other DNA sequences in the sample encode the same CDR3. CDR3 sequence: CASSLARASYEQYF. CDR3 sequence (DNA): TGTGCCAGCAGCTTAGCCAGGGCCTCCTACGAGCAGTACTTC. V gene TRBV7-6 combines with J gene TRBJ2-7; D possibly corresponds to TRBD1 (5 bases). Germline V gives CDR1 SGHVS, CDR2 FNYEAQ. CDR3 size: 14 residues. Trimming left V 0 bases short and J 0 bases short, with 6 bases between.